This T cell receptor beta chain was found in a study of blood T cell repertoires in COVID-19. As for the study in general: The United States, Italy and Spain were the sources of the acute and convalescent COVID-19 samples. PBMCs, B-cell-depleted T cells, or T cells were the source of the cDNA or gDNA that made up the material.

The sample holds one count of this clone. Germline CDR1 and CDR2: SGHNT and YYREEE (reference sequence). This CDR3 is 16 amino acids long. Trimming left V 0 bases short and J 0 bases short, with 7 bases between. In the original processing: Reference gene primer amplification gave nucleated cell count estimates. Some clones are missing from TCRdb's copy, which holds only in-frame ones; the method was immunoSEQ multiplex PCR. V and J calls and clone size come straight from that table; D and trimming were deduced from the DNA. The table records some 150,000 clones, roughly four fifths of them present only once.

The specimen was peripheral blood. The receptor comes from a human donor in a cohort sampled during active COVID-19. This rearrangement joins TRBV5-4 to TRBJ1-6, with D unclear. CDR3 protein: CASSLDVSSYNSPLHF. The CDR3 DNA reads TGTGCCAGCAGCTTGGACGTGAGCTCCTATAATTCACCCCTCCACTTT. Drawing the rest from reference TRBV5-4 and TRBJ1-6, the complete variable domain is ETGVTQSPTHLIKTRGQQVTLRCSSQSGHNTVSWYQQALGQGPQFIFQYYREEENGRGNFPPRFSGLQFPNYSSELNVNALELDDSALYLCASSLDVSSYNSPLHFGNGTRLTVT.